This T cell receptor (beta chain) was observed in a study of control samples from healthy donors and cancer patients (dated by TCRdb to 2019 to 2021). Taken from cysteine to phenylalanine, the CDR3 has 16 residues. Only the CDR3 DNA stays, 48 bases, in frame from base 1. CDR1 and CDR2 were assigned from the germline V gene (reference sequence) as MNHNY and SVGAGI. V gives up 5 bases and J gives up 0 bases, and the segment between their germline ends measures 14 bases. The library was generated by the immunoSEQ multiplex PCR assay. This immuneACCESS table, as held by TCRdb, lists in-frame sequences with V and J called but not all clones. Of the missing ones, under half trace to an unresolved V gene in checked studies; the others have no known cause. The table for this sample lists around 250,000 clones; roughly 82% of them were counted only once. The ten largest make up 13% of the sample. With respect to this clone: Its antigen is still unknown. Per-nucleotide qualities are absent, and no much larger clonotype sits a single base away.

Here the chain combines TRBV6-6 and TRBJ1-3; 5 matching bases give a weak D call of TRBD1. Sequencing used PBMCs. This TCR was sampled from an older woman with lung cancer. Here is the DNA: TGTGCCAGCAGTAACGAGGACAAGATCTCTGGAAACACCATATATTTT. This translates into CASSNEDKISGNTIYF.